These T cell receptor beta chains were read from a single sample in a study of T cell repertoires in cytomegalovirus infection. MiXCR, run by TCRdb on the reads, gives a single entry per CDR3 protein. The sample includes hundreds of thousands of distinct CDR3 sequences, around 24% of them seen just once. Sequenced material: CD8+ T cells from PBMCs. The receptors here all came from a human donor in good health (CMV status not recorded). Some clones in this sample may be carry-over from other donors' samples. CDR3s include the opening cysteine and the closing phenylalanine or tryptophan. Each record gives: J gene, clone size, V gene, D gene, CDR3 DNA, CDR3 protein. The D gene is left open where the match is weak. Some rows mark clone size as missing; the rest say once, few, many or name a class of expanded clone.

TRBJ2-1 | many | TRBV14 | - | TGTGCCAGCAGCCAAGATAGGGCGGTGGCCCAGCTCTTC | CASSQDRAVAQLF
TRBJ1-2 | few | TRBV12-3/TRBV12-4 | TRBD1 | TGTGCCAGCAGTTTTCCCAGGGGGCAGGGCTACACCTTC | CASSFPRGQGYTF
TRBJ2-5 | - | TRBV2 | - | TGTGCCAGCAGTGGACAGGACAGAAACCAAGAGACCCAGTACTTC | CASSGQDRNQETQYF
TRBJ2-7 | - | TRBV13 | - | TGTGCCAGCAGCGCCGGGACGGACTACGAGCAGTACTTC | CASSAGTDYEQYF
TRBJ2-2 | - | TRBV5-5 | TRBD2 | TGTGCCAGCAGCTGGGTGGAGGATAGCGGGCAAGGCGGGGAGCTGTTTTTT | CASSWVEDSGQGGELFF
TRBJ2-7 | - | TRBV20-1 | TRBD2 | TGCGGTGCTGATACTACTAGCGGGGATTACTACGAGCAGTACTTC | CGADTTSGDYYEQYF
TRBJ2-7 | - | TRBV30 | - | TGTGCCTGGAGCGCCGTCGACAGCTTCGGGGGGCAGTACTTC | CAWSAVDSFGGQYF
TRBJ2-5 | few | TRBV20-1 | TRBD1 | TGCAGTGGACGGACAGGGGACCAAGAGACCCAGTACTTC | CSGRTGDQETQYF
TRBJ2-3 | - | TRBV20-1 | - | TGCAGTGCTAGAGGGGACTTTTTAAACACAGATACGCAGTATTTT | CSARGDFLNTDTQYF
TRBJ2-3 | - | TRBV20-1 | TRBD2 | TGCAGTGCCCCAAGCGGGGGGGATTACCTGAGCACAGATACGCAGTATTTT | CSAPSGGDYLSTDTQYF
TRBJ2-2 | many | TRBV7-6 | - | TGTGCCAGCAGCTTTTATCTGGGCACCGGGGAGCTGTTTTTT | CASSFYLGTGELFF
TRBJ2-1 | few | TRBV28 | TRBD1 | TGTGCCAGCAGTTCCCACCGACAGGGGGCAGCCTACAATGAGCAGTTCTTC | CASSSHRQGAAYNEQFF
TRBJ1-2 | - | TRBV6-2/TRBV6-3 | - | TGTGCCAGCACCCGGGGGACCTATGGCTACACCTTC | CASTRGTYGYTF
TRBJ2-1 | few | TRBV19 | TRBD1 | TGTGCCAGCCTGGGACAGGTCGACGAGCAGTTCTTC | CASLGQVDEQFF
TRBJ2-5 | few | TRBV5-5 | TRBD2 | TGTGCCAGCAGCAAGGGACTAGCGGTTAGTCAAGAGACCCAGTACTTC | CASSKGLAVSQETQYF
TRBJ1-1 | - | TRBV7-9 | - | TGTGCCAGCAGCCCCCCGCCAAGGGGGGGGAATGAAGCTTTCTTT | CASSPPPRGGNEAFF
TRBJ1-1 | few | TRBV28 | - | TGTGCCAGCAGTCTCTCATTTAACTCAGAGGGCACTGAAGCTTTCTTT | CASSLSFNSEGTEAFF
TRBJ1-1 | many | TRBV12-3/TRBV12-4 | - | TGTGCCAGCAGTTTAGGGAACGAAGCTTTCTTT | CASSLGNEAFF
TRBJ1-6 | few | TRBV27 | - | TGTGCCAGCAGTTTAGGGGGGCCGGGCTCCTATAATTCACCCCTCCACTTT | CASSLGGPGSYNSPLHF
TRBJ2-3 | - | TRBV29-1 | TRBD2 | TGCAGCGTTGAGGGACTAGCGGGGTTGCAAGATACGCAGTATTTT | CSVEGLAGLQDTQYF
TRBJ1-3 | once | TRBV6-2/TRBV6-3 | - | TGTGCCAGCAGCCCTGCCGGGACCGTCACTGGAAACACCATATATTTT | CASSPAGTVTGNTIYF
TRBJ2-5 | many | TRBV7-2 | - | TGTGCCAGCAGACCCGGGTTGGGGTTTGAGACCCAGTACTTC | CASRPGLGFETQYF